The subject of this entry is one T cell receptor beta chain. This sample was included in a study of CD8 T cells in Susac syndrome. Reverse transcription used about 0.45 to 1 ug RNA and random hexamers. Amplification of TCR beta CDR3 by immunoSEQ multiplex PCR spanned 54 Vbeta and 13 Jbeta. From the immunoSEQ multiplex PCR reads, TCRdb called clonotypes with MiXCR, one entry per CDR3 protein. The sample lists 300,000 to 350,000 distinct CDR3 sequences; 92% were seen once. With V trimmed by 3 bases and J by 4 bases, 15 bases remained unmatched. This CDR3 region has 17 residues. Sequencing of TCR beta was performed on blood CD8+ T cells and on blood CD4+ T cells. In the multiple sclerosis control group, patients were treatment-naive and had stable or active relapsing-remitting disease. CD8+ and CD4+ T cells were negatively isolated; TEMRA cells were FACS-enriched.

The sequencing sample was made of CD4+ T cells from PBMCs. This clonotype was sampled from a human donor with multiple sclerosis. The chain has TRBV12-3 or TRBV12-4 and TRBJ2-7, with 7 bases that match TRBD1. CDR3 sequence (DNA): TGTGCCAGCAGTTTTCTACAAGGTCCAGGGGGAGCATACGAGCAGTACTTC. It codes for CASSFLQGPGGAYEQYF.